The 6 T cell receptor beta chains presented below share a single source sample, sequenced in a study of PD-1 blockade in classical Hodgkin lymphoma (dated by TCRdb to the early 2020s). Sample time point, as interpreted from the label and publication: cycle 4 day 1 (C4D1), after 6 weeks of nivolumab. Every trial patient had relapsed following autologous stem cell transplantation, and prior brentuximab vedotin exposure was what differed among cohorts A, B and C. Libraries were constructed by the immunoSEQ multiplex PCR assay. TCRdb obtained this table from immuneACCESS and retained in-frame rearrangements with V and J assigned. These tables miss some clones; where compared with another copy, unresolved V genes account for less than half of the shortfall, and the remainder is unexplained. This sample comprises some 52,000 clones, around 86% of them detected only once. The top ten clonotypes cover approximately 7% of the sample.

The specimen was peripheral blood mononuclear cells (PBMCs), collected before the fourth cycle of nivolumab. The receptor set was obtained from a human donor with classical Hodgkin lymphoma.

The gene calls are TRBV2 and TRBJ2-1, with 11 bases matching TRBD1. V trimming: 8 bases; J trimming: 7 bases; junction bases outside the gene matches: 4. Germline-derived CDR1 and CDR2 are SNHLY and FYNNEI. This CDR3 has 13 residues. CDR3 DNA: TGTGCCAGCCGGGACAGGGGGGATAATGAGCAGTTCTTC. Translated: CASRDRGDNEQFF.

The V and J genes are TRBV28 and TRBJ2-3; 15 bases match TRBD2. This CDR3 comprises 16 residues. V gave up 6 bases and J gave up 3 bases; unmatched junction bases: 4. Germline CDR1 and CDR2: MDHEN and SYDVKM. DNA for the CDR3: TGTGCCAGCAGGGACGGGACTAGCGGGAGGACAGATACGCAGTATTTT. Protein: CASRDGTSGRTDTQYF. The variable domain in full, with the rest retrieved from reference TRBV28 and TRBJ2-3, is DVKVTQSSRYLVKRTGEKVFLECVQDMDHENMFWYRQDPGLGLRLIYFSYDVKMKEKGDIPEGYSVSREKKERFSLILESASTNQTSMYLCASRDGTSGRTDTQYFGPGTRLTVL.

This chain links TRBV10-3 with TRBJ1-5, with D perhaps TRBD1 (6 bases). This CDR3 is 17 amino acids long. V lost 0 bases and J 0 bases, leaving 12 bases between the germline ends. CDR1 is ENHRY and CDR2 is SYGVKD in the germline V gene. The CDR3 loop is CAISESIGTYSNQPQHF. CDR3 sequence (DNA): TGTGCCATCAGTGAGTCGATTGGGACATATAGCAATCAGCCCCAGCATTTT.

As regards this clone: At the DNA level, this CDR3 is encoded by other sequences in the same sample as well. The chain employs TRBV7-6 and TRBJ2-7; D tentatively reads TRBD1 or TRBD2 (5 bases each). Germline V gives CDR1 SGHVS, CDR2 FNYEAQ. The CDR3 length is 14 residues. Trimming stripped 5 bases from V and 5 bases from J, with 16 bases between. The CDR3 nucleotides are TGTGCCAGCAGCGAGGGGCAGGGTCTGAACGAGCAGTACTTC. Translation: CASSEGQGLNEQYF.

The rearrangement joins TRBV11-2 to TRBJ2-5, with a weak D call TRBD2 (6 bases). CDR3 length equals 17 residues. Germline values: CDR1 SGHAT, CDR2 FQNNGV. The V and J ends lost 2 bases and 4 bases respectively, with 20 bases between them. This CDR3 is CASSLNVVASARETQYF. The CDR3, as DNA: TGTGCCAGCAGCTTAAATGTTGTGGCTAGCGCCAGAGAGACCCAGTACTTC.

This clone appeared a few times. The chain employs TRBV5-8 and TRBJ2-4, with D perhaps matching TRBD1 (7 bases). Germline-derived CDR1 and CDR2 are SGHTS and YDEGEE. The V and J ends lost 0 bases and 3 bases respectively, with 16 bases between them. This CDR3 has 17 residues. The CDR3 here is CASSLVGGGDYKNIQYF. The DNA for the CDR3 is TGTGCCAGCAGCTTGGTAGGAGGGGGCGATTACAAAAACATTCAGTACTTC.